The next 2 T cell receptor beta chains were all read from a single sample in a study of blood T cell repertoires in COVID-19. The repertoire was sequenced with immunoSEQ multiplex PCR; TCRdb's copy has only in-frame clones and lacks some. The repertoire consists of 23,000 or so clones, with over 75% occurring once and the leading ten covering approximately 60%. Source material: peripheral blood. These receptors originate from a woman older than 75 with acute or convalescent COVID-19.

The rearrangement links TRBV5-1 to TRBJ2-3, with 12 bases matching TRBD2. CDR1 and CDR2 (germline): SGHRS, YFSETQ. V shed 0 bases, J shed 5 bases, and the junction held 4 bases outside the gene matches. The CDR3 totals 16 residues. The CDR3 sequence is CASSLGTSGVVDTQYF. CDR3 bases: TGCGCCAGCAGCTTGGGGACTAGCGGGGTGGTAGATACGCAGTATTTT.

The chain links TRBV5-1 to TRBJ1-2; D is uncertain. V lost 4 bases and J lost 6, with 19 bases in between. Per germline, CDR1 SGHRS and CDR2 YFSETQ. The CDR3 runs to 15 residues. The CDR3 sequence: CASSLREGGFDGYTF. CDR3 coding DNA: TGCGCCAGCAGCCTAAGAGAGGGAGGGTTCGATGGCTACACCTTC.